A selection of T cell receptor beta chains follows, all from one sample in a study of Ad26.COV2.S vaccination and SARS-CoV-2 variants. Using immunoSEQ multiplex PCR, the repertoire was profiled, and TCRdb retains in-frame clones only, with some absent. In the table there are 400,000 to 450,000 clones, 90% of which are singletons. The source was peripheral blood, collected in a trial of Ad26.COV2.S vaccine versus placebo. All receptors derive from a person aged 18 to 65 who received the Ad26.COV2.S COVID-19 vaccine or a placebo. Both conserved end residues are part of each CDR3. A D gene is named only where the DNA matches it firmly. Expanded clones are given a class, and other clones once, few, many or no size at all.

v_gene	j_gene	d_gene	abundance	CDR3aa	CDR3nt
TRBV11-3	TRBJ2-5	-	-	CASSLGPAGETQYF	TGTGCCAGCAGCCTAGGGCCAGCGGGAGAGACCCAGTACTTC
TRBV18	TRBJ1-3	-	-	CASSPGSTSSGNTIYF	TGTGCCAGCTCACCAGGCAGTACGAGCTCTGGAAACACCATATATTTT
TRBV6-5	TRBJ2-1	-	-	CASRPPGKYNEQFF	TGTGCCAGCAGGCCACCGGGAAAATACAATGAGCAGTTCTTC
TRBV4-2	TRBJ2-1	-	-	CASSQGGHNEQFF	TGTGCCAGCAGCCAAGGGGGGCACAATGAGCAGTTCTTC
TRBV5-6	TRBJ2-3	-	once	CASSYRSGYADTQYF	TGTGCCAGCAGCTACCGCTCCGGCTACGCGGATACGCAGTATTTT
TRBV5-1	TRBJ2-7	TRBD2	-	CASSNTGTSEVIPYEQYF	TGCGCCAGCAGCAACACCGGGACTAGCGAGGTGATCCCCTACGAGCAGTACTTC
TRBV7-9	TRBJ1-3	TRBD1	few	CASTDRAGNTIYF	TGTGCCAGCACCGACAGGGCCGGAAACACCATATATTTT
TRBV13	TRBJ1-3	-	-	CASSPGFGNTIYF	TGTGCCAGCAGTCCAGGGTTCGGAAACACCATATATTTT
TRBV3-1/TRBV3-2	TRBJ1-1	-	few	CASSQGGDTEAFF	TGTGCCAGCAGCCAAGGCGGAGACACTGAAGCTTTCTTT
TRBV7-3	TRBJ2-3	TRBD2	-	CASSKSGATDTQYF	TGTGCCAGCAGCAAGAGCGGGGCCACAGATACGCAGTATTTT
TRBV7-2	TRBJ2-2	TRBD2	-	CASSWTSGRSTGELFF	TGTGCCAGCAGCTGGACTAGCGGGAGGAGCACCGGGGAGCTGTTTTTT
TRBV18	TRBJ1-6	-	-	CASSPRADWGSPLHF	TGTGCCAGCTCACCACGGGCGGACTGGGGCTCACCCCTCCACTTT
TRBV19	TRBJ1-6	-	once	CASSMADGSYNSPLHF	TGTGCCAGTAGTATGGCTGACGGCTCCTATAATTCACCCCTCCACTTT
TRBV15	TRBJ2-7	TRBD1	-	CATSREVAGGPVLSEQYF	TGTGCCACCAGCAGAGAGGTCGCAGGGGGTCCCGTCTTATCCGAGCAGTACTTC
TRBV7-9	TRBJ1-4	TRBD1	-	CASSTPGTGREKLFF	TGTGCCAGCAGCACCCCGGGGACAGGACGGGAAAAACTGTTTTTT
TRBV7-8	TRBJ1-2	TRBD1	-	CASSIFLDRRLGGYTF	TGTGCCAGCAGTATTTTCCTGGACAGGAGGTTAGGAGGCTACACCTTC
TRBV6-5	TRBJ2-7	-	-	CASSYDGRAIYEQYF	TGTGCCAGCAGTTACGATGGCAGAGCCATCTACGAGCAGTACTTC
TRBV20-1	TRBJ2-5	-	-	CSARTQETQYF	TGCAGTGCTAGGACCCAAGAGACCCAGTACTTC
TRBV14	TRBJ2-1	-	-	CASSPELGSYNEQFF	TGTGCCAGCAGCCCCGAGCTGGGTTCCTACAATGAGCAGTTCTTC
TRBV7-9	TRBJ2-1	TRBD2	-	CASSLHGTSGHNEQFF	TGTGCCAGCAGCCTCCACGGGACTAGCGGCCACAATGAGCAGTTCTTC
TRBV6-4	TRBJ2-1	-	-	CASSDSRGSEQFF	TGTGCCAGCAGTGACTCCCGGGGAAGCGAGCAGTTCTTC
TRBV24-1	TRBJ2-1	-	-	CATRKGNEQFF	TGTGCCACCCGGAAGGGGAATGAGCAGTTCTTC
TRBV27	TRBJ1-1	-	-	CASRLKGPTEAFF	TGTGCCAGCCGCTTAAAAGGACCCACTGAAGCTTTCTTT
TRBV18	TRBJ1-3	-	-	CASSPRLSGNTIYF	TGTGCCAGCTCACCACGACTCTCTGGAAACACCATATATTTT
TRBV9	TRBJ2-2	TRBD2	few	CASDERGVGTGELFF	TGTGCCAGCGACGAGCGGGGAGTTGGGACCGGGGAGCTGTTTTTT
TRBV25-1	TRBJ1-2	TRBD1	-	CASSGLGTGGTNYGYTF	TGTGCCAGCAGTGGACTCGGGACAGGGGGTACTAACTATGGCTACACCTTC
TRBV7-3	TRBJ2-1	-	-	CASSLSPGADVNEQFF	TGTGCCAGCAGCTTAAGTCCGGGGGCAGACGTCAATGAGCAGTTCTTC
TRBV27	TRBJ2-7	TRBD2	-	CASSRVAGAYEQYF	TGTGCCAGCAGTCGGGTAGCGGGAGCTTACGAGCAGTACTTC
TRBV14	TRBJ2-7	TRBD1	-	CASSPRDRVYYEQYF	TGTGCCAGCAGCCCCCGGGACAGGGTATACTACGAGCAGTACTTC
TRBV4-2	TRBJ2-5	-	-	CASSQDRGTETQYF	TGTGCCAGCAGCCAAGATAGGGGGACGGAGACCCAGTACTTC
TRBV10-3	TRBJ2-7	TRBD1	-	CAITRTGTYEQYF	TGTGCCATCACTCGGACAGGGACCTACGAGCAGTACTTC
TRBV27	TRBJ2-7	TRBD2	-	CASSLWASGDLVF	TGTGCCAGCAGTTTATGGGCTAGCGGCGATCTAGTCTTC
TRBV21-1	TRBJ2-2	-	-	CAIPGLAGCAGELFF	TGTGCCATTCCTGGACTAGCGGGATGCGCCGGGGAGCTGTTTTTT
TRBV11-2	TRBJ2-1	-	-	CASSLDSPWNEQFF	TGTGCCAGCAGCTTAGATTCCCCCTGGAATGAGCAGTTCTTC
TRBV5-5	TRBJ1-5	TRBD1	-	CASSLAGGDQPQHF	TGTGCCAGCAGCTTGGCAGGGGGCGATCAGCCCCAGCATTTT
TRBV14	TRBJ2-7	-	-	CASSQDGPEYEQYF	TGTGCCAGCAGCCAAGATGGCCCTGAATACGAGCAGTACTTC
TRBV6-6	TRBJ1-1	-	-	CASRPPGTRGTEAFF	TGTGCCAGCAGACCACCAGGGACCCGGGGGACTGAAGCTTTCTTT
TRBV7-9	TRBJ2-5	TRBD2	-	CASSLAHVSGSRETQYF	TGTGCCAGCAGCTTAGCGCACGTTAGCGGGAGTCGAGAGACCCAGTACTTC
TRBV4-1	TRBJ2-5	TRBD2	-	CASSPHLLSGRNQETQYF	TGCGCCAGCAGCCCTCACCTCCTTAGCGGGAGAAACCAAGAGACCCAGTACTTC
TRBV28	TRBJ2-5	-	-	CASSWGVYEESYQETQYF	TGTGCCAGCAGTTGGGGAGTTTACGAGGAATCGTACCAAGAGACCCAGTACTTC
TRBV29-1	TRBJ2-7	-	-	CSVEMSSLSYEQYF	TGCAGCGTTGAAATGTCCTCCCTTTCCTACGAGCAGTACTTC
TRBV4-1	TRBJ2-7	TRBD1	-	CASSSGTGKTYEQYF	TGCGCCAGCAGCTCGGGGACAGGAAAAACCTACGAGCAGTACTTC
TRBV10-3	TRBJ2-7	TRBD1	-	CAINADRAHEQYF	TGTGCCATCAACGCAGACAGGGCCCACGAGCAGTACTTC
TRBV28	TRBJ2-3	TRBD2	once	CASGTSGRIAQYF	TGTGCCAGCGGGACTAGCGGGAGAATAGCGCAGTATTTT
TRBV4-3	TRBJ1-3	-	-	CASSLQYRSGNTIYF	TGCGCCAGCAGCCTACAATACCGCTCTGGAAACACCATATATTTT
TRBV20-1	TRBJ2-3	-	-	CSAPITDTQYF	TGCAGTGCGCCGATCACAGATACGCAGTATTTT
TRBV27	TRBJ2-7	-	-	CASSLTGNRDYEQYF	TGTGCCAGCAGTTTAACCGGAAACAGAGACTACGAGCAGTACTTC
TRBV19	TRBJ2-1	-	-	CASSTALSYNEQFF	TGTGCCAGTAGTACAGCCCTCTCCTACAATGAGCAGTTCTTC
TRBV19	TRBJ1-2	-	-	CASSIDGGLARVNGYTF	TGTGCCAGTAGTATCGACGGGGGGTTGGCAAGGGTGAATGGCTACACCTTC
TRBV16	TRBJ1-6	-	few	CASSQSGANSPLHF	TGTGCCAGCAGCCAATCTGGGGCGAATTCACCCCTCCACTTT
TRBV29-1	TRBJ1-2	-	few	CSVVGNGYTF	TGCAGCGTTGTGGGTAATGGCTACACCTTC
TRBV16	TRBJ1-3	-	-	CASSQSVGNTIYF	TGTGCCAGCAGCCAATCCGTGGGAAACACCATATATTTT
TRBV6-1	TRBJ2-1	-	-	CASSEELHYNEQFF	TGTGCCAGCAGTGAAGAACTACACTACAATGAGCAGTTCTTC
TRBV11-3	TRBJ2-2	TRBD2	-	CASQDRGEREHTGELFF	TGTGCCAGCCAGGATCGGGGCGAGCGGGAGCACACCGGGGAGCTGTTTTTT
TRBV7-2	TRBJ1-6	-	-	CASSSDRVSYNSPLHF	TGTGCCAGCAGCTCTGACCGGGTCTCCTATAATTCACCCCTCCACTTT
TRBV18	TRBJ2-6	TRBD2	-	CASSPLGRGSGANVLTF	TGTGCCAGCTCGCCCCTTGGGAGGGGCTCTGGGGCCAACGTCCTGACTTTC
TRBV18	TRBJ2-5	TRBD2	-	CASSPLYSGRQETQYF	TGTGCCAGCTCACCACTGTACAGCGGGAGGCAAGAGACCCAGTACTTC
TRBV28	TRBJ1-1	-	once	CASSNSRNTEAFF	TGTGCCAGCAGTAACAGCCGAAACACTGAAGCTTTCTTT
TRBV2	TRBJ1-1	TRBD1	few	CASSRGRTEAFF	TGTGCCAGCAGTAGGGGGCGTACTGAAGCTTTCTTT
TRBV27	TRBJ2-7	-	-	CASSLLARAYEQYF	TGTGCCAGCAGTTTACTAGCGAGAGCCTACGAGCAGTACTTC